This entry lists 27 T cell receptor beta chains sequenced from one sample in a study of T cells in tuberculosis. Profiled with immunoSEQ multiplex PCR; TCRdb holds only in-frame clones, not every one. The sample shows roughly 34,000 clones, nearly 90% of them seen only once. Described time point: new active TB diagnosis, blood taken before or within 7 days of starting treatment. This specimen was PBMCs, taken at tuberculosis diagnosis. Receptors originate from an adult with tuberculosis.

V is TRBV5-1 and J is TRBJ2-7; 8 nucleotides agree with TRBD1. There are 17 residues in the CDR3. Per the germline V gene, CDR1 is SGHRS and CDR2 is YFSETQ. Trimming at V came to 0 bases and at J to 0 bases, leaving 8 bases not matched to a gene. The CDR3 region has the DNA TGCGCCAGCAGCTTGGCAGGGGGCTCCATATCCTCCTACGAGCAGTACTTC. This sequence encodes CASSLAGGSISSYEQYF.

The rearrangement links TRBV18 to TRBJ1-2; 8 bases match TRBD1. Germline values: CDR1 KGHSH, CDR2 LQKENI. V dropped 3 bases and J dropped 3; count of bases not matched to a gene: 9. The CDR3 is 16 amino acids. The CDR3 reads CASSPGQAPTDYGYTF. CDR3 in DNA: TGTGCCAGCTCACCGGGACAGGCTCCAACTGACTATGGCTACACCTTC.

V and J are TRBV11-2 and TRBJ1-1; D is ambiguous. The CDR3 totals 15 residues. V dropped 5 bases and J dropped 5 bases, with 18 bases sitting between them. Looked up from germline, CDR1 is SGHAT and CDR2 is FQNNGV. The CDR3 is CASSPPPLGRTEAFF. DNA for the CDR3: TGTGCCAGCAGCCCCCCCCCTCTGGGGAGGACTGAAGCTTTCTTT.

In DNA form, the CDR3 reads TGTGCCAGCAGCTCCCTAAACTGGGGCCCTAATCAGCCCCAGCATTTT. Protein: CASSSLNWGPNQPQHF. This chain connects TRBV7-6 to TRBJ1-5, with a tentative D call TRBD1 (5 bases). The CDR3 covers 16 residues. Germline lookup yields CDR1 SGHVS and CDR2 FNYEAQ. V dropped 4 bases and J dropped 4 bases, with 17 bases sitting between them. Full variable domain (remainder filled in from reference TRBV7-6 and TRBJ1-5): GAGVSQSPRYKVTKRGQDVALRCDPISGHVSLYWYRQALGQGPEFLTYFNYEAQQDKSGLPNDRFSAERPEGSISTLTIQRTEQRDSAMYRCASSSLNWGPNQPQHFGDGTRLSIL.

J is TRBJ1-2 and V is TRBV4-1; tentative D call: TRBD1 (6 bases). This CDR3 has 15 amino acids. V lost 2 bases and J 7 bases, leaving 17 bases between the germline ends. Germline values: CDR1 MGHRA, CDR2 YSYEKL. As DNA, the CDR3 is TGCGCCAGCAGCCAATGGGGGAGACAGGTGACTGGCTACACCTTC. Translation gives CASSQWGRQVTGYTF.

The chain uses TRBV5-1 and TRBJ1-4; unclear D gene. Germline values: CDR1 SGHRS, CDR2 YFSETQ. The CDR3 totals 13 residues. Trimming stripped 0 bases from V and 3 bases from J, with 3 bases between. Here the CDR3 DNA reads TGCGCCAGCAGCTTGGCGGCTAATGAAAAACTGTTTTTT. Amino acid sequence: CASSLAANEKLFF.

This clone came up a few times. The chain is built from TRBV5-8 and TRBJ1-2; D remains ambiguous. Germline-derived CDR1 and CDR2 are SGHTS and YDEGEE. This CDR3 is built from 13 residues. V gave up 6 bases and J gave up 8 bases, with 17 bases separating them. The CDR3 sequence: CASTPRTFGGYTF. CDR3 DNA sequence: TGTGCCAGCACCCCTCGGACTTTTGGGGGCTACACCTTC. Combining the CDR3 with reference TRBV5-8 and TRBJ1-2 gives the whole variable domain EAGVTQSPTHLIKTRGQQATLRCSPISGHTSVYWYQQALGLGLQFLLWYDEGEERNRGNFPPRFSGRQFPNYSSELNVNALELEDSALYLCASTPRTFGGYTFGSGTRLTVV.

The genes are TRBV5-1 and TRBJ1-1; TRBD1 matches at 11 bases. The V segment lost 4 bases and the J segment 0 bases; nucleotides outside the gene matches: 5. The CDR3 loop spans 16 amino acids. Germline V CDR1 and CDR2: SGHRS, YFSETQ. The CDR3 spells CASSPRTGGMNTEAFF. The DNA of the CDR3 is TGCGCCAGCAGCCCCCGGACAGGGGGCATGAACACTGAAGCTTTCTTT. Full variable domain (missing parts from reference TRBV5-1 and TRBJ1-1): KAGVTQTPRYLIKTRGQQVTLSCSPISGHRSVSWYQQTPGQGLQFLFEYFSETQRNKGNFPGRFSGRQFSNSRSEMNVSTLELGDSALYLCASSPRTGGMNTEAFFGQGTRLTVV.

V and J are TRBV28 and TRBJ2-7; 11 bases are a match to TRBD1. V lost 5 bases to trimming and J lost 3 bases; unmatched junction nucleotides: 3. CDR1 is MDHEN, CDR2 SYDVKM, per germline. The CDR3 contains 14 residues. The CDR3 nucleotides read TGTGCCAGCAGTCAAGGGACAGGGGGCTACGAGCAGTACTTC. Translating gives CASSQGTGGYEQYF.

The chain employs TRBV5-1 and TRBJ1-2, with D unclear. CDR3 length: 13 residues. The germline V gene has CDR1 SGHRS and CDR2 YFSETQ. Trimming took 0 bases from V and 4 from J, leaving 7 bases between them. Written as DNA, the CDR3 is TGCGCCAGCAGCTTGGCTGGCAGCTATGGCTACACCTTC. As protein: CASSLAGSYGYTF.

CDR3 DNA sequence: TGTGCCAGCAGCCCGGGACAGGGGGCGCGGGGCTACACCTTC. This gives the protein CASSPGQGARGYTF. The chain uses TRBV11-2 and TRBJ1-2, with 12 bases lining up with TRBD1. The junction had 6 bases not matched to a gene; V was cut back by 5 bases and J by 8 bases. The germline V gene encodes CDR1 SGHAT and CDR2 FQNNGV. The CDR3 extends over 14 amino acids. Supplemented by reference TRBV11-2 and TRBJ1-2, the full variable domain reads EAGVAQSPRYKIIEKRQSVAFWCNPISGHATLYWYQQILGQGPKLLIQFQNNGVVDDSQLPKDRFSAERLKGVDSTLKIQPAKLEDSAVYLCASSPGQGARGYTFGSGTRLTVV.

The J gene is TRBJ2-1, the V gene TRBV5-1, with D maybe TRBD1 (5 bases). The CDR3 extends over 15 amino acids. Germline assignment: CDR1 SGHRS and CDR2 YFSETQ. V lost 3 bases, J lost 6 bases, and 16 bases lay in between. The CDR3 sequence: CASSSSLGQTNEQFF. The CDR3 region has the DNA TGCGCCAGCAGCTCTTCCCTAGGACAAACCAATGAGCAGTTCTTC.

The chain recombines TRBV7-9 with TRBJ1-4; possibly TRBD1 for D (5 bases). The CDR3 covers 15 residues. The germline V gene encodes CDR1 SEHNR and CDR2 FQNEAQ (reference sequence). V lost 5 bases and J 5 bases, leaving 15 bases between the germline ends. The CDR3 DNA sequence: TGTGCCAGCAGCCCGGGGGGGGTTAAGAATGAAAAACTGTTTTTT. Encoded protein: CASSPGGVKNEKLFF.

The chain is built from TRBV9 and TRBJ2-5; D is uncertain. CDR3 length: 15 amino acids. V lost 2 bases and J 5 bases, leaving 16 bases between the germline ends. Germline assignment: CDR1 SGDLS and CDR2 YYNGEE. Here the CDR3 reads CASSVSSPPGETQYF. The CDR3 DNA sequence: TGTGCCAGCAGCGTCAGTAGTCCTCCCGGGGAGACCCAGTACTTC. The full variable domain, in which reference TRBV9 and TRBJ2-5 provide the parts outside the CDR3, is DSGVTQTPKHLITATGQRVTLRCSPRSGDLSVYWYQQSLDQGLQFLIQYYNGEERAKGNILERFSAQQFPDLHSELNLSSLELGDSALYFCASSVSSPPGETQYFGPGTRLLVL.

This clone was counted a single time. The chain carries TRBV19 and TRBJ1-2; D ambiguous. V lost 4 bases, J lost 6 bases, and 18 bases lay in between. CDR1 and CDR2 from the germline V gene are LNHDA and SQIVND (reference sequence). This CDR3 is 15 amino acids long. CDR3 protein: CASSKSRTLADGYTF. In DNA form, the CDR3 reads TGTGCCAGTAGTAAGTCGAGAACTCTGGCGGATGGCTACACCTTC.

In this sample, this clone turned up once. The V gene is TRBV6-1, the J gene TRBJ2-7; D possibly corresponds to TRBD1 (6 bases). CDR1 is MNHNS, CDR2 SASEGT, per germline. V shed 4 bases and J shed 4 bases, with 14 bases lying between them. There are 14 residues in the CDR3. The CDR3 nucleotides read TGTGCCAGCAGTGTACAGGGCGGTGGGTACGAGCAGTACTTC. Translated, it gives CASSVQGGGYEQYF.

The chain joins TRBV5-6 to TRBJ2-7; D is ambiguous. The V and J ends lost 2 bases and 7 bases respectively, with 19 bases between them. This CDR3 is 15 amino acids long. The germline V gene encodes CDR1 SGHDT and CDR2 YYEEEE. CDR3 sequence reads: CASSLDPGPRREQYF. In nucleotides, the CDR3 is TGTGCCAGCAGCTTAGATCCAGGCCCACGACGGGAGCAGTACTTC.

The CDR3 bases are TGTGCCAGCAGCGACCCGACAGCTAACTATGGCTACACCTTC. Protein sequence: CASSDPTANYGYTF. The rearrangement uses TRBV2 and TRBJ1-2; D may be TRBD1 (5 bases). The CDR3 totals 14 residues. Trimming shortened V by 6 bases and J by 0 bases, and 11 bases separated the two germline ends. Per the germline V gene, CDR1 is SNHLY and CDR2 is FYNNEI. Full variable domain (rest looked up from reference TRBV2 and TRBJ1-2): EPEVTQTPSHQVTQMGQEVILRCVPISNHLYFYWYRQILGQKVEFLVSFYNNEISEKSEIFDDQFSVERPDGSNFTLKIRSTKLEDSAMYFCASSDPTANYGYTFGSGTRLTVV.

CDR3 in amino acids: CASQSGSGHNEQFF. In DNA, the CDR3 is TGTGCCAGTCAGAGTGGTAGCGGCCACAATGAGCAGTTCTTC. The chain employs TRBV18 and TRBJ2-1, with D tentatively TRBD2 (6 bases). Germline V CDR1 and CDR2: KGHSH, LQKENI. The V and J ends lost 9 bases and 5 bases respectively, with 17 bases between them. CDR3 length: 14 amino acids.

The chain carries TRBV5-4 and TRBJ1-1; 9 nucleotides line up with TRBD1. CDR1 and CDR2 (germline): SGHNT, YYREEE (reference sequence). This CDR3 contains 14 residues. After removal of 2 bases from V and 4 bases from J, the junction contained 3 bases not matched to a gene. CDR3 nucleotides: TGTGCCAGCAGCTTACCGGGACAGGGCACTGAAGCTTTCTTT. Residues: CASSLPGQGTEAFF.

The chain carries TRBV2 and TRBJ1-1; 9 bases align to TRBD1. This CDR3 has 15 residues. With 8 bases clipped from V and 5 bases from J, the junction kept 12 bases outside the gene matches. Germline CDR1 SNHLY, CDR2 FYNNEI. CDR3: CASQRDRDKTTEAFF. CDR3 sequence (DNA): TGTGCCAGCCAAAGGGACAGGGATAAGACTACTGAAGCTTTCTTT.

The J gene is TRBJ1-2, the V gene TRBV4-3; D is uncertain. The CDR3 extends over 14 amino acids. Trimming shortened V by 0 bases and J by 7 bases, and 12 bases separated the two germline ends. Germline CDR1 and CDR2: LGHNA and YSLEER. As DNA, the CDR3 is TGCGCCAGCAGCCAAGAGTTCGAGGAAGCTGGCTACACCTTC. The encoded protein is CASSQEFEEAGYTF.

The chain carries TRBV4-3 and TRBJ2-7, with TRBD1 matching 8 bases. The CDR3 contains 15 residues. After removal of 1 base from V and 5 bases from J, the junction contained 7 bases not matched to a gene. CDR1 is LGHNA and CDR2 is YSLEER in the germline V gene. The CDR3 loop is CASSQVPGQANEQYF. Written as DNA, the CDR3 is TGCGCCAGCAGCCAAGTGCCGGGACAGGCTAACGAGCAGTACTTC.

This CDR3 is CASRATGDSYEQYF. DNA of the CDR3: TGTGCCAGCAGGGCAACAGGGGACTCCTACGAGCAGTACTTC. The chain recombines TRBV2 with TRBJ2-7, with 7 bases that match TRBD1. Germline lookup yields CDR1 SNHLY and CDR2 FYNNEI. The CDR3 is made up of 14 amino acids. The V gene end was trimmed by 6 bases and the J gene end by 0 bases; junction bases not matched to a gene: 5.

The V and J genes are TRBV2 and TRBJ1-1, with no clear D. CDR3 length: 13 amino acids. The V gene lost 11 bases and the J gene lost 4 bases, with 17 bases spanning the gap. Germline CDR1 reads SNHLY; CDR2 reads FYNNEI. DNA for the CDR3: TGTGCCTCGAGTGGAGTGCAGCTCACTGAAGCTTTCTTT. Its translation: CASSGVQLTEAFF. The full variable domain, with the rest looked up from reference TRBV2 and TRBJ1-1, is EPEVTQTPSHQVTQMGQEVILRCVPISNHLYFYWYRQILGQKVEFLVSFYNNEISEKSEIFDDQFSVERPDGSNFTLKIRSTKLEDSAMYFCASSGVQLTEAFFGQGTRLTVV.

V is TRBV30 and J is TRBJ2-7; 7 bases match TRBD1. Germline V lookup: CDR1 GTSNPN, CDR2 SVGIG (reference sequence). This CDR3 contains 15 residues. The V segment lost 2 bases and the J segment 0 bases; nucleotides outside the gene matches: 7. This CDR3 reads CAWSTGDSPSYEQYF. DNA of the CDR3: TGTGCCTGGAGTACAGGGGATTCCCCCTCCTACGAGCAGTACTTC.

The chain carries TRBV9 and TRBJ2-2; D gene ambiguous. This CDR3 spans 14 amino acids. Trimming took 4 bases from V and 4 from J, leaving 11 bases between them. Germline V gene data show CDR1 as SGDLS and CDR2 as YYNGEE. CDR3 residues: CASSPQTGTGELFF. CDR3 bases: TGTGCCAGCAGCCCTCAGACGGGCACCGGGGAGCTGTTTTTT. The full variable domain, rest sourced from reference TRBV9 and TRBJ2-2, is DSGVTQTPKHLITATGQRVTLRCSPRSGDLSVYWYQQSLDQGLQFLIQYYNGEERAKGNILERFSAQQFPDLHSELNLSSLELGDSALYFCASSPQTGTGELFFGEGSRLTVL.